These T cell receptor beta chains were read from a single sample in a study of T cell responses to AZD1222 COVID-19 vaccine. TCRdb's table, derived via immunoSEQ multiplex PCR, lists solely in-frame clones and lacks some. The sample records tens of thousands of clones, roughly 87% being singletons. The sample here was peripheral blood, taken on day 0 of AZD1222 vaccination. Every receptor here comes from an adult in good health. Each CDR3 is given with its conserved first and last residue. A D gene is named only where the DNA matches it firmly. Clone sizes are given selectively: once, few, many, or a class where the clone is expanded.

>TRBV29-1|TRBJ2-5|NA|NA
TGCAGCGTTGAGGCAGAGAGCGGACGGGAGACCCAGTACTTC
CSVEAESGRETQYF
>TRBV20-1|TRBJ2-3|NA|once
TGCAGTGCTCTTGCAGATACGCAGTATTTT
CSALADTQYF
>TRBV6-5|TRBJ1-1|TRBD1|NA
TGTGCCAGCAGTTACTCACAGGGGGTCACTGAAGCTTTCTTT
CASSYSQGVTEAFF
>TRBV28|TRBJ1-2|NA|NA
TGTGCCAGCAGTTTACCGACAGGTCTTGTTGGCTACACCTTC
CASSLPTGLVGYTF
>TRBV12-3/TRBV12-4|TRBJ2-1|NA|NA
TGTGCCAGCAGTTTAACAACCAATGAGCAGTTCTTC
CASSLTTNEQFF
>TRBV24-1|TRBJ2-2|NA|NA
TGTGCCACCAGTGAACATCGTACCGGGGAGCTGTTTTTT
CATSEHRTGELFF
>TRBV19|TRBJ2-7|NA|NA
TGTGCCAGTAGCTCCGCGGCGGGGCGAGCCTACGAGCAGTACTTC
CASSSAAGRAYEQYF
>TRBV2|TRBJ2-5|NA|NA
TGTGCCAGCAGTCAAGAGACCCAGTACTTC
CASSQETQYF
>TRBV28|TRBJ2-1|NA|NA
TGTGCCAGCAGATTCCCTCGGTGGGCGGGCAATGAGCAGTTCTTC
CASRFPRWAGNEQFF
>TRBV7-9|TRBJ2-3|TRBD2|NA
TGTGCCAGCAGCCTGACTAGCGGGTTCCTTAGCACAGATACGCAGTATTTT
CASSLTSGFLSTDTQYF
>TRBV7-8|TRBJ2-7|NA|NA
TGTGCCAGCAGCCCCCTTGTGGACGAGCAGTACTTC
CASSPLVDEQYF
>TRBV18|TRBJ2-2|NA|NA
TGTGCCAGCTCACGGGGGACCGTGGGCGGGGAGCTGTTTTTT
CASSRGTVGGELFF
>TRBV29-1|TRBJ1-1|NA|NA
TGCAGCATTGGACGGAACACTGAAGCTTTCTTT
CSIGRNTEAFF
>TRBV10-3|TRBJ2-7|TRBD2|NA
TGTGCCATCAGTGAGAAAGCGGGAGGTTACGAGCAGTACTTC
CAISEKAGGYEQYF
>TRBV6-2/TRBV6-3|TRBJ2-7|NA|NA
TGTGCCAGCAGTTATTCCACTAGCTCTAAAATGCAGTACTTC
CASSYSTSSKMQYF
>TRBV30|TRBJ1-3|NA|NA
TGTGCCTGGGACAGCTCTGGAAACACCATATATTTT
CAWDSSGNTIYF
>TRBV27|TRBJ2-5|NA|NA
TGTGCCAGCAGTTTATCGGGTAGTGGGGGACGGGGCGAGACCCAGTACTTC
CASSLSGSGGRGETQYF
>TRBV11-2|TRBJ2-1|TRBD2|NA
TGTGCCAGCAGCAAAGGACTAGCGGGAAATGAGCAGTTCTTC
CASSKGLAGNEQFF
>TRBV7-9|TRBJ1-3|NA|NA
TGTGCCAGCGCCTCCGGGACGGCAAATGGAAACACCATATATTTT
CASASGTANGNTIYF
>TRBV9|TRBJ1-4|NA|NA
TGTGCCAGCAGCGTAGGGGACACTGCAACTAATGAAAAACTGTTTTTT
CASSVGDTATNEKLFF
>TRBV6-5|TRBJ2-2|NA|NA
TGTGCCAGCAACTACGGGGCTGGCGGGGAGCTGTTTTTT
CASNYGAGGELFF
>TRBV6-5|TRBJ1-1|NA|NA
TGTGCCAGCAGTTACTGGGGGGCGCAGAGTGAAGCTTTCTTT
CASSYWGAQSEAFF
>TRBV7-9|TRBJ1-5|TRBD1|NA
TGTGCCAGCAGCCCTCAGGGGGAAAATCAGCCCCAGCATTTT
CASSPQGENQPQHF
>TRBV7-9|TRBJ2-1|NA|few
TGTGCCAGCACCAAAATGGGGCCATTCCTCTATGAGCAGTTCTTC
CASTKMGPFLYEQFF
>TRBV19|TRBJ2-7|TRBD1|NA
TGTGCCAGTAGAAACAGGGGATCCTACGAGCAGTACTTC
CASRNRGSYEQYF
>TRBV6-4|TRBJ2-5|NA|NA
TGTGCCAGCAGTAGAGAAACGGGTGAGACCCAGTACTTC
CASSRETGETQYF
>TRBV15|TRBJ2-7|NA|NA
TGTGCCACCAGAGCCTTTGGGGCCTACGAGCAGTACTTC
CATRAFGAYEQYF
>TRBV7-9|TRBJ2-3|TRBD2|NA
TGTGCCAGCCGGGGGACTAGCGGTTCAGATACGCAGTATTTT
CASRGTSGSDTQYF
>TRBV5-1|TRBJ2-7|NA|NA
TGCGCCAGCAGCTGGAGGGACAGCTCCTACGAGCAGTACTTC
CASSWRDSSYEQYF
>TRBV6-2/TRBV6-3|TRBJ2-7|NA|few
TGTGCCAGCAGTTACTCGTCCTACGAGCAGTACTTC
CASSYSSYEQYF
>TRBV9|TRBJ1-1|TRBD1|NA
TGTGCCAGCAGCCTCCGGGACAGGGCCGACACTGAAGCTTTCTTT
CASSLRDRADTEAFF
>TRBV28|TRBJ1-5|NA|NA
TGTGCCAGCAGTTTATCACAGATTAATCAGCCCCAGCATTTT
CASSLSQINQPQHF
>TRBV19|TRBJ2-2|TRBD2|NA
TGTGCCAGTAGTTCCCCGACTAGCGGGAGTCCTCACACCGGGGAGCTGTTTTTT
CASSSPTSGSPHTGELFF
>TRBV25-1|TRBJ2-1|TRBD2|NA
TGTGCCAGCAGTGAACGACTAGCGGGGAAGAATGAGCAGTTCTTC
CASSERLAGKNEQFF
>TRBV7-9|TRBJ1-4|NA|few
TGTGCCAGCAGCTTAGCGGCGGGGGGCGGCGAAAAACTGTTTTTT
CASSLAAGGGEKLFF
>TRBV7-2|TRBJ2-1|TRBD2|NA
TGTGCCAGCAGCTCTCGGTTAGCGGGATACAATGAGCAGTTCTTC
CASSSRLAGYNEQFF
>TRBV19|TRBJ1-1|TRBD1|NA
TGTGCCAGTAGTCCACGGACAGGGTACTCTGAAGCTTTCTTT
CASSPRTGYSEAFF
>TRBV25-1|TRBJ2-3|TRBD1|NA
TGTGCCAGCAGTATCGGGACAGGGGATGGGTTAGGCACAGATACGCAGTATTTT
CASSIGTGDGLGTDTQYF
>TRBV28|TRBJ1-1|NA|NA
TGTGCCAGCAACCCAGGACAACGGAGGACTGAAGCTTTCTTT
CASNPGQRRTEAFF
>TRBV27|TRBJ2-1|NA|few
TGTGCCAGCAGTCGGTTGGGGGTAACCTACAATGAGCAGTTCTTC
CASSRLGVTYNEQFF
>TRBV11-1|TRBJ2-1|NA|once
TGTGCCAGCAGCCCCAGACTGGGGGATGAGCAGTTCTTC
CASSPRLGDEQFF
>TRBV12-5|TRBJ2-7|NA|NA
TGTGCTAGTGGCCAAACAGGGTTTGGCGAGCAGTACTTC
CASGQTGFGEQYF
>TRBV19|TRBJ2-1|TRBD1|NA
TGTGCCAGTTCCGGGACAGGGGCACGTGGGCGCGGCTACAATGAGCAGTTCTTC
CASSGTGARGRGYNEQFF
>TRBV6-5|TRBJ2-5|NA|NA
TGTGCCAGCAGGACCAAAGAGACCCAGTACTTC
CASRTKETQYF
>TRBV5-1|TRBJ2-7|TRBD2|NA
TGCGCCAGCAAGCCATCGGGACTAGCGAGTTCCTACGAGCAGTACTTC
CASKPSGLASSYEQYF
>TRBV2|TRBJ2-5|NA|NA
TGTGCCAGCCGTAGGGCGCGCCTCCTTCTTGAGACCCAGTACTTC
CASRRARLLLETQYF
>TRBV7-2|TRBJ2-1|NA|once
TGTGCCAGCAGCTTGGAGCCCTACGGCAATGAGCAGTTCTTC
CASSLEPYGNEQFF
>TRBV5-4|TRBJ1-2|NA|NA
TGTGCCAGCAGCCCCCAGGCTGGAGGCTACACCTTC
CASSPQAGGYTF
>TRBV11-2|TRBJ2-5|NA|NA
TGTGCCAGCAGCTTCAACAGGCAAGAGACCCAGTACTTC
CASSFNRQETQYF
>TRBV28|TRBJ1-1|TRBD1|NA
TGTGCCAGCAGTCCAGGGGACAGAACCATGAACACTGAAGCTTTCTTT
CASSPGDRTMNTEAFF
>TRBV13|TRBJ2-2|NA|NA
TGTGCCAGCAGCAACGGTCCAGGGTCGAGGCTACCCGGGGAGCTGTTTTTT
CASSNGPGSRLPGELFF